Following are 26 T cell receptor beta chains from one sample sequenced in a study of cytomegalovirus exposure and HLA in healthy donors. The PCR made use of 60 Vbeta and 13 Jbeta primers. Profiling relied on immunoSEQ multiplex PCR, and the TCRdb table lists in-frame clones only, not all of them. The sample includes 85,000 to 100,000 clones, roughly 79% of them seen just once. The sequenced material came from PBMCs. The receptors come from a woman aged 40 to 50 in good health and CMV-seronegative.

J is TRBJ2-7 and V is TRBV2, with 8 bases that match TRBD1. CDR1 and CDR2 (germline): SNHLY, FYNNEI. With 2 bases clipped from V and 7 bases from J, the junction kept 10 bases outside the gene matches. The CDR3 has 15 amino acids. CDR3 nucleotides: TGTGCCAGCAGTGAACCCCAGGACAGGGCGGGGGAGCAGTACTTC. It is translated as CASSEPQDRAGEQYF.

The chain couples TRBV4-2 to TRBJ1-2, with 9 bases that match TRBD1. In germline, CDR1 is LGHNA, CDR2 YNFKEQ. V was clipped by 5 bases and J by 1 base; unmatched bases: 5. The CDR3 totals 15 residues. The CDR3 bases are TGTGCCAGCAGCGCCCGGACAGGGGATAACTATGGCTACACCTTC. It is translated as CASSARTGDNYGYTF.

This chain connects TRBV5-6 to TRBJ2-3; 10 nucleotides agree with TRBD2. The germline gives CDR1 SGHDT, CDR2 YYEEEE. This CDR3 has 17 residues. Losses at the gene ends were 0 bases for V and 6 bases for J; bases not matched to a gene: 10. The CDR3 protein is CASSLARQRGGHDTQYF. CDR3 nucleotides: TGTGCCAGCAGCTTGGCCCGGCAGCGGGGGGGCCACGATACGCAGTATTTT.

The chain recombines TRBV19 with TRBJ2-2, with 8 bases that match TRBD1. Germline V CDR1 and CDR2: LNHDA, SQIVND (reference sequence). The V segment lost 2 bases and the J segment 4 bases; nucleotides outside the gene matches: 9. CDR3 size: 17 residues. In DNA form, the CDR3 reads TGTGCCAGTAGTATAAGGCAGGGGGCACGAGGCACCGGGGAGCTGTTTTTT. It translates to CASSIRQGARGTGELFF.

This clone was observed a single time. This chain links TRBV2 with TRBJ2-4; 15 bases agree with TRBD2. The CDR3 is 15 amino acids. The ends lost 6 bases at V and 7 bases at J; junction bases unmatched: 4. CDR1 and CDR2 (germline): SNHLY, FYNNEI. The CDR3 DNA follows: TGTGCCAGCAGCGGGACTAGCGGGGGGTTTAACATTCAGTACTTC. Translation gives CASSGTSGGFNIQYF.

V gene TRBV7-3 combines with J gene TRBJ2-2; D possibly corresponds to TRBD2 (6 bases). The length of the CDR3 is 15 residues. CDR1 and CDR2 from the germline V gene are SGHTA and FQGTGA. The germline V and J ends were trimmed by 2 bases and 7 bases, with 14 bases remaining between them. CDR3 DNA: TGTGCCAGCAGCTTATCCCTCGGGGGTGGCGGGGAGCTGTTTTTT. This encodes CASSLSLGGGGELFF.

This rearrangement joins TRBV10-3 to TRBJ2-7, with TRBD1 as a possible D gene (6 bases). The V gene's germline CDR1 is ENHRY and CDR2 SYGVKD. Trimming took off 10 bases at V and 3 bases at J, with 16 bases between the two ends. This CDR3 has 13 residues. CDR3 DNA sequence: TGTGCCACAAGACAGGCCGGGGACTACGAGCAGTACTTC. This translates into CATRQAGDYEQYF.

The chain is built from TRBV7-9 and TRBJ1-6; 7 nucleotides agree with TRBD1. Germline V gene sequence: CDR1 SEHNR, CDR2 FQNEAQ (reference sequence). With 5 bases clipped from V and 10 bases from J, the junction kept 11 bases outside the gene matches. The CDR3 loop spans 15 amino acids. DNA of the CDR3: TGTGCCAGCAGCGCAAGACAGGGAAGCAACTCACCCCTCCACTTT. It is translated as CASSARQGSNSPLHF. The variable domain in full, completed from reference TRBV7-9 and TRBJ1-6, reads DTGVSQNPRHKITKRGQNVTFRCDPISEHNRLYWYRQTLGQGPEFLTYFQNEAQLEKSRLLSDRFSAERPKGSFSTLEIQRTEQGDSAMYLCASSARQGSNSPLHFGNGTRLTVT.

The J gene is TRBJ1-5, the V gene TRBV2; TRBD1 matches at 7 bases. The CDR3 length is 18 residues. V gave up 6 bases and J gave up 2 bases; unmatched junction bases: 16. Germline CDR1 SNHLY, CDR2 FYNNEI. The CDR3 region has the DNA TGTGCCAGCAGGGCAGTAGGCCCTACAGGGGAAGGCAATCAGCCCCAGCATTTT. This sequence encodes CASRAVGPTGEGNQPQHF.

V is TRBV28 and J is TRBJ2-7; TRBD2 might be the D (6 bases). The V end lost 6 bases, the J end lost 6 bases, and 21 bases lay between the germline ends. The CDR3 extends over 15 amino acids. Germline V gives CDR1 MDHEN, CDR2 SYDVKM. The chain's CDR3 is CASSYQEAGWAEQYF. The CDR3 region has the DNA TGTGCCAGCAGCTATCAGGAGGCGGGGTGGGCCGAGCAGTACTTC.

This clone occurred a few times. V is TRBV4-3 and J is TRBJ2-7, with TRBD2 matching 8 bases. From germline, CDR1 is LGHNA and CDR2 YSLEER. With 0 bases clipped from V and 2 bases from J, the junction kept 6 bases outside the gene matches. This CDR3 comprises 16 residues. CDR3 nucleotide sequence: TGCGCCAGCAGCCAAGATACCGGGGGGGTGCCCTACGAGCAGTACTTC. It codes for CASSQDTGGVPYEQYF.

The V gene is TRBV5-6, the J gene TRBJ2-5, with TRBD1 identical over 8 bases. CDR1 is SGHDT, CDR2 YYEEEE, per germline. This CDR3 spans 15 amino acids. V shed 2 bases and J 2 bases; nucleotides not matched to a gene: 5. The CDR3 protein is CASSFGTGKQETQYF. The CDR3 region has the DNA TGTGCCAGCAGCTTCGGGACAGGAAAACAAGAGACCCAGTACTTC.

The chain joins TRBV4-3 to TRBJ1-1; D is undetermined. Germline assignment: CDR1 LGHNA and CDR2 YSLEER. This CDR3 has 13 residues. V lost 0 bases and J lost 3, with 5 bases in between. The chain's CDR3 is CASSQDGDTEAFF. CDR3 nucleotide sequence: TGCGCCAGCAGCCAAGATGGAGACACTGAAGCTTTCTTT.

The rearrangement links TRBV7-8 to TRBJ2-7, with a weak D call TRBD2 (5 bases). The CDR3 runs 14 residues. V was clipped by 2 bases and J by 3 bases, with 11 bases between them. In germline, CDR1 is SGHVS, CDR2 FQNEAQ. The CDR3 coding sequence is TGTGCCAGCAGCTTACAGGCGGGCAACTACGAGCAGTACTTC. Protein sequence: CASSLQAGNYEQYF.

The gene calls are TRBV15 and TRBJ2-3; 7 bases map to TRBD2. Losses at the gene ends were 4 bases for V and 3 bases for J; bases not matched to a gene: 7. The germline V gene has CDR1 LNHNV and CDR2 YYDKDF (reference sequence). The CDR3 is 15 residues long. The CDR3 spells CATSILAGKTDTQYF. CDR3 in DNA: TGTGCCACCAGCATATTAGCGGGTAAAACAGATACGCAGTATTTT.

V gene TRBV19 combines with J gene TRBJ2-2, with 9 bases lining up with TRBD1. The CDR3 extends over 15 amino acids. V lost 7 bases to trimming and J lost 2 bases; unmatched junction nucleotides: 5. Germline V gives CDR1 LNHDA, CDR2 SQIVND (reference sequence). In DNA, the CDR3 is TGTGCCAGTAACCCGGGACAGGGTAACACCGGGGAGCTGTTTTTT. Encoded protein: CASNPGQGNTGELFF.

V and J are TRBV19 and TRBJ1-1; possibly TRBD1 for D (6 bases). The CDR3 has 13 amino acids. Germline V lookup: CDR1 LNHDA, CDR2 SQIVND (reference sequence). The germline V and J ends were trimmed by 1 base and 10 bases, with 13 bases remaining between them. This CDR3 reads CASSIGNTRGAFF. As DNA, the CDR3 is TGTGCCAGTAGTATAGGCAACACCAGGGGAGCTTTCTTT.

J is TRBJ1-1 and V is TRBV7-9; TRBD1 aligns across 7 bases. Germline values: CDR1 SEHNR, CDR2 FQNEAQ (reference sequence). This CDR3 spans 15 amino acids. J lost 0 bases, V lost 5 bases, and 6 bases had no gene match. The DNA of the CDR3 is TGTGCCAGCAGCCCTACAGGGGCCTTGAACACTGAAGCTTTCTTT. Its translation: CASSPTGALNTEAFF.

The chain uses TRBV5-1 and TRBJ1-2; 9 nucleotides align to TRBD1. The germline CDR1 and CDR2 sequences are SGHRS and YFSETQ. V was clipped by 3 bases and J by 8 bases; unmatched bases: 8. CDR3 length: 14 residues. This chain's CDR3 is CASSSIQTGGGYTF. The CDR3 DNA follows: TGCGCCAGCAGCTCCATACAGACAGGGGGAGGCTACACCTTC. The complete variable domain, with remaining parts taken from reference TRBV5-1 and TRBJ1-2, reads KAGVTQTPRYLIKTRGQQVTLSCSPISGHRSVSWYQQTPGQGLQFLFEYFSETQRNKGNFPGRFSGRQFSNSRSEMNVSTLELGDSALYLCASSSIQTGGGYTFGSGTRLTVV.

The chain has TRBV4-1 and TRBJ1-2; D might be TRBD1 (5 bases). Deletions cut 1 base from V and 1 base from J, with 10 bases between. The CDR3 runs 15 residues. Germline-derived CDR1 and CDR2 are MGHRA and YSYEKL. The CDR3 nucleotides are TGCGCCAGCAGCCAAGTACGGGGGATTAACTATGGCTACACCTTC. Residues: CASSQVRGINYGYTF.

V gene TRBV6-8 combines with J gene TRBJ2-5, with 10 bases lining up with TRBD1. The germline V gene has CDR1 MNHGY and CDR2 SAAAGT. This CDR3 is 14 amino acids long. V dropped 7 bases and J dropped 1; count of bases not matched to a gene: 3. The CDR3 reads CASNDRGLQETQYF. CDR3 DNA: TGTGCCAGCAACGACAGGGGGCTCCAAGAGACCCAGTACTTC.

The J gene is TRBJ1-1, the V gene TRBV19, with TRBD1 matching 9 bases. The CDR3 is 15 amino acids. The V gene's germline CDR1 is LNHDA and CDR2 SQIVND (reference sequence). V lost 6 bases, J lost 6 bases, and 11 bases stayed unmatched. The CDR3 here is CASRPGTGLRAEAFF. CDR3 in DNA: TGTGCCAGTAGGCCAGGGACAGGGTTAAGGGCTGAAGCTTTCTTT.

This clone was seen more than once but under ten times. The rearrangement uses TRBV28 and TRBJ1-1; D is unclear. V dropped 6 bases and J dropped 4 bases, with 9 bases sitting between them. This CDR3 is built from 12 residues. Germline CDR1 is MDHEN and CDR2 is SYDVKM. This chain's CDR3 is CASRGGGTEAFF. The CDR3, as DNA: TGTGCCAGCAGGGGAGGAGGCACTGAAGCTTTCTTT.

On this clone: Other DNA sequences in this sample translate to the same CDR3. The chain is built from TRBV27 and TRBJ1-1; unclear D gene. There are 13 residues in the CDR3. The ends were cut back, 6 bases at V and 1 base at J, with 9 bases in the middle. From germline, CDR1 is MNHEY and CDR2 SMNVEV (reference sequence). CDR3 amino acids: CASSLTENTEAFF. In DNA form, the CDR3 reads TGTGCCAGCAGCCTAACAGAGAACACTGAAGCTTTCTTT.

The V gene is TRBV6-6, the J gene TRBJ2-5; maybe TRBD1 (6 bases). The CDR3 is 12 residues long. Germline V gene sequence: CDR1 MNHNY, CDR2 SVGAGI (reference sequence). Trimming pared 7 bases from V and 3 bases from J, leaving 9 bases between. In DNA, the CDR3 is TGTGCCAGCAAAAGGACAGAAGAGACCCAGTACTTC. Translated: CASKRTEETQYF.

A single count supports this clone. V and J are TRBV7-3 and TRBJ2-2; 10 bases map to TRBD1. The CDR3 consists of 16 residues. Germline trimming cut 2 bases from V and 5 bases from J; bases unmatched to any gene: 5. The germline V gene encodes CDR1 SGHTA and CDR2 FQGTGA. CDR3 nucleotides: TGTGCCAGCAGCTTAGGACAGGGGGTGTCGACCGGGGAGCTGTTTTTT. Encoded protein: CASSLGQGVSTGELFF.